The next 23 T cell receptor beta chains were all read from a single sample in a study of blood T cell repertoires in COVID-19. TCRdb's copy holds only in-frame clones and misses some; the assay was immunoSEQ multiplex PCR. Of over 150,000 clones in the sample, about 86% are singletons; the top ten hold 12%. The sequenced sample was peripheral blood. These receptors came from a woman aged 70-85 years with COVID-19, enrolled during active disease.

The chain has TRBV3-1 (or the pseudogene TRBV3-2) and TRBJ2-5; the match to TRBD1 covers 7 bases. CDR3 size: 16 residues. In germline, CDR1 is LGHDT, CDR2 YNNKEL (reference sequence). Trimming took 5 bases from V and 3 from J; bases not matched to a gene: 12. CDR3 DNA: TGTGCCAGCAGCAGAGGGACAGCAGGGGCTAAAGAGACCCAGTACTTC. Translating it yields CASSRGTAGAKETQYF.

The chain combines TRBV28 with TRBJ1-2, with D possibly TRBD1 on 6 matching bases. Germline V gene lookup returns CDR1 MDHEN and CDR2 SYDVKM. V was cut by 6 bases and J by 6 bases, with 11 bases left in between. The CDR3 consists of 12 residues. CDR3 nucleotides: TGTGCCAGCAGGGCGACAGGAAATGGCTACACCTTC. It codes for CASRATGNGYTF.

The chain carries TRBV5-1 and TRBJ1-1, with 8 positions matching TRBD1. This CDR3 region has 15 residues. J lost 1 base, V lost 4 bases, and 6 bases had no gene match. Germline CDR1 reads SGHRS; CDR2 reads YFSETQ. The CDR3 DNA reads as TGCGCCAGCAGCCTTCACGGACAGGGGAACACTGAAGCTTTCTTT. Translating it yields CASSLHGQGNTEAFF.

The genes are TRBV19 and TRBJ2-5; TRBD1 matches 8 bases. Trimming took 7 bases from V and 4 from J; bases not matched to a gene: 8. Germline V gene lookup returns CDR1 LNHDA and CDR2 SQIVND (reference sequence). This CDR3 has 14 residues. CDR3 coding DNA: TGTGCCAGTACCTCTGGGACAGGATCAGAGACCCAGTACTTC. Amino acid sequence: CASTSGTGSETQYF.

The chain couples TRBV7-2 to TRBJ2-1; 12 positions agree with TRBD2. V was pared by 5 bases and J by 7 bases, with 9 bases of the junction left unmatched. CDR3 length equals 16 residues. Germline V CDR1 and CDR2: SGHTA, FQGNSA. This CDR3 is CASSRPPSGRDNEQFF. CDR3 nucleotide sequence: TGTGCCAGCAGCCGGCCGCCTAGCGGGAGGGATAATGAGCAGTTCTTC.

This clone was seen a single time. The chain recombines TRBV11-2 with TRBJ2-3, with 9 nucleotides matching TRBD2. The germline V gene has CDR1 SGHAT and CDR2 FQNNGV. This CDR3 has 16 amino acids. V trimming: 0 bases; J trimming: 2 bases; junction bases outside the gene matches: 3. CDR3 protein: CASSLDLAGLTDTQYF. In DNA, the CDR3 is TGTGCCAGCAGCTTAGATCTAGCGGGACTCACAGATACGCAGTATTTT.

This clone has just a few counts. Here the CDR3 DNA reads TGTGCCAGCAGCTCCCGGGAGGACATTCAGTACTTC. This codes for CASSSREDIQYF. The gene calls are TRBV7-9 and TRBJ2-4; 7 bases line up with TRBD2. With 4 bases clipped from V and 8 bases from J, the junction kept 2 bases outside the gene matches. CDR3 length: 12 amino acids. Looked up from germline, CDR1 is SEHNR and CDR2 is FQNEAQ (reference sequence).

To note about this clone: In the same sample, other DNA sequences code for this CDR3. This chain links TRBV9 with TRBJ2-3; D perhaps matches TRBD2 (7 bases). CDR1 is SGDLS, CDR2 YYNGEE, per germline. V lost 2 bases and J lost 0, with 10 bases in between. This CDR3 contains 15 residues. CDR3 DNA sequence: TGTGCCAGCAGCGTCTGGGGGGGCAGCACAGATACGCAGTATTTT. This sequence encodes CASSVWGGSTDTQYF.

V is TRBV2 and J is TRBJ1-6; 7 nucleotides agree with TRBD1. The CDR3 contains 15 residues. Germline V gives CDR1 SNHLY, CDR2 FYNNEI. V trimming: 8 bases; J trimming: 4 bases; junction bases outside the gene matches: 8. CDR3 in DNA: TGTGCCAGCTTATTATCGACAGGGTATAATTCACCCCTCCACTTT. Translated, it gives CASLLSTGYNSPLHF.

The chain is built from TRBV6-5 and TRBJ1-4; possibly TRBD1 for D (5 bases). The V gene lost 5 bases and the J gene lost 8 bases, with 12 bases spanning the gap. Germline CDR1 and CDR2: MNHEY and SVGAGI. The CDR3 is 13 residues long. The CDR3 DNA is TGTGCCAGCAGTACAGGCGGCCTGGAAAAACTGTTTTTT. Amino acids: CASSTGGLEKLFF.

J is TRBJ2-5 and V is TRBV7-6; 8 bases fit TRBD2. CDR1 is SGHVS and CDR2 is FNYEAQ in the germline V gene. V was clipped by 0 bases and J by 4 bases; unmatched bases: 10. The CDR3 loop spans 17 amino acids. In DNA, the CDR3 is TGTGCCAGCAGCTTAGCCAACGGTCCGGGAGGGGGAGAGACCCAGTACTTC. Translated: CASSLANGPGGGETQYF.

Comment on this clone: Its ends do not fully match the called genes, so a read error is possible. V gene TRBV7-3 combines with J gene TRBJ2-1; 9 nucleotides match TRBD1. The CDR3 length is 12 residues. Germline V gene sequence: CDR1 SGHTA, CDR2 FQGTGA. CDR3 amino acids: CASSRPGQGMVF. CDR3 in DNA: TGTGCCAGCAGCCGACCGGGACAGGGAATGGTCTTC.

This clone is a singleton in its sample. The chain uses TRBV10-3 and TRBJ2-7, with a tentative D call TRBD1 (6 bases). Germline lookup yields CDR1 ENHRY and CDR2 SYGVKD. Trimming pared 4 bases from V and 2 bases from J, leaving 15 bases between. The CDR3 length is 15 residues. Here the CDR3 reads CAISARTGRAYEQYF. In DNA, the CDR3 is TGTGCCATCAGTGCTCGTACAGGGAGAGCCTACGAGCAGTACTTC.

The V call is TRBV11-3, the J call TRBJ1-1; possibly TRBD1 for D (6 bases). Germline CDR1 reads SGHNT; CDR2 reads YENEEA. CDR3 length: 16 residues. Trimming cost V 4 bases and J 5 bases, with 20 bases left between them. CDR3 bases: TGTGCCAGCAGCTCGAGACAGGCGACATGGTGGACTGAAGCTTTCTTT. It specifies CASSSRQATWWTEAFF.

The chain has TRBV30 and TRBJ1-1; D gene unclear. Germline V gives CDR1 GTSNPN, CDR2 SVGIG (reference sequence). With 0 bases removed from V and 6 bases from J, the gap between germline ends came to 11 bases. The CDR3 sequence is 13 residues long. In DNA form, the CDR3 reads TGTGCCTGGAGTGTACTAATCGCAGCTGAAGCTTTCTTT. Amino acid sequence: CAWSVLIAAEAFF.

The chain has TRBV30 and TRBJ2-3; D might be TRBD2 (6 bases). Trimming left V 2 bases short and J 5 bases short, with 8 bases between. From germline, CDR1 is GTSNPN and CDR2 SVGIG (reference sequence). The CDR3 sequence is 12 residues long. CDR3 nucleotides: TGTGCCTGGAGTCCGGGGGAAGATACGCAGTATTTT. Translated, it gives CAWSPGEDTQYF.

A single count supports this clone. The chain is built from TRBV11-2 and TRBJ1-5; D remains unclear. Trimming stripped 0 bases from V and 7 bases from J, with 13 bases between. The CDR3 has 15 residues. Germline CDR1 is SGHAT and CDR2 is FQNNGV. The chain's CDR3 is CASSLDGTVNQPQHF. CDR3 sequence (DNA): TGTGCCAGCAGCTTAGATGGTACGGTTAACCAGCCCCAGCATTTT.

The chain is built from TRBV10-3 and TRBJ2-3, with TRBD2 matching over 12 bases. V shed 0 bases, J shed 5 bases, and the junction held 9 bases outside the gene matches. Germline loops: CDR1 ENHRY, CDR2 SYGVKD. The CDR3 extends over 18 amino acids. CDR3 region: CAISESSSGRAPRDTQYF. Here the CDR3 DNA reads TGTGCCATCAGTGAGTCGTCTAGCGGGAGGGCCCCTCGAGATACGCAGTATTTT.

The chain carries TRBV7-3 and TRBJ2-3; weak D call: TRBD2 (5 bases). The CDR3 has 15 amino acids. Trimming removed 2 bases at V and 0 bases at J, with 9 bases between. Per germline, CDR1 SGHTA and CDR2 FQGTGA. The CDR3 nucleotides are TGTGCCAGCAGCTTACGGGGATTAAGCACAGATACGCAGTATTTT. It is translated as CASSLRGLSTDTQYF.

This clone was recorded a few times. The V and J genes are TRBV28 and TRBJ2-7; 8 bases match TRBD2. After removal of 10 bases from V and 1 base from J, the junction contained 9 bases not matched to a gene. CDR1 is MDHEN and CDR2 is SYDVKM in the germline V gene. This CDR3 is built from 14 residues. Here the CDR3 DNA reads TGTGCCAACGACCCCCGACTAGCGTCCTACGAGCAGTACTTC. Its translation: CANDPRLASYEQYF. Based on the CDR3 plus reference TRBV28 and TRBJ2-7, the full variable domain is DVKVTQSSRYLVKRTGEKVFLECVQDMDHENMFWYRQDPGLGLRLIYFSYDVKMKEKGDIPEGYSVSREKKERFSLILESASTNQTSMYLCANDPRLASYEQYFGPGTRLTVT.

The chain links TRBV6-1 to TRBJ2-7, with TRBD2 matching over 11 bases. Looked up from germline, CDR1 is MNHNS and CDR2 is SASEGT. This CDR3 region has 16 residues. V lost 3 bases, J lost 5 bases, and 9 bases stayed unmatched. Here the CDR3 DNA reads TGTGCCAGCAGTGATGCCCTAGCGGGGGGAATCCACGAGCAGTACTTC. Its translation is CASSDALAGGIHEQYF.

The chain recombines TRBV3-1 (or the pseudogene TRBV3-2) with TRBJ2-1, with TRBD2 identical over 11 bases. CDR3 length: 16 residues. The germline V gene encodes CDR1 LGHDT and CDR2 YNNKEL (reference sequence). The V and J ends lost 0 bases and 7 bases, in that order; junction bases with no gene match: 5. CDR3 region: CASSQDNTSGSNEQFF. The CDR3 DNA reads as TGTGCCAGCAGCCAAGATAATACTAGCGGGAGTAATGAGCAGTTCTTC.

The DNA for the CDR3 is TGTGCCAGCTCATATACAGGGTACTACAATGAGCAGTTCTTC. As protein: CASSYTGYYNEQFF. The chain links TRBV18 to TRBJ2-1; a possible D gene is TRBD1 (6 bases). The V end lost 5 bases, the J end lost 3 bases, and 11 bases lay between the germline ends. Germline assignment: CDR1 KGHSH and CDR2 LQKENI. The CDR3 has 14 amino acids. Full variable domain (missing parts from reference TRBV18 and TRBJ2-1): NAGVMQNPRHLVRRRGQEARLRCSPMKGHSHVYWYRQLPEEGLKFMVYLQKENIIDESGMPKERFSAEFPKEGPSILRIQQVVRGDSAAYFCASSYTGYYNEQFFGPGTRLTVL.